These 12 T cell receptor beta chains share one sample of origin, sequenced in a study of blood T cell repertoires in COVID-19. Only in-frame clones appear in the TCRdb table, and some are missing; sequencing was by immunoSEQ multiplex PCR. The sample holds about 230,000 clones, just over 85% seen once. The sample consisted of peripheral blood. The source is a middle-aged man with COVID-19, enrolled during active disease.

This sequence joins TRBV25-1 and TRBJ2-7, with a possible D match to TRBD2 (5 bases). The germline V and J ends were trimmed by 3 bases and 9 bases, with 21 bases remaining between them. The CDR3 has 15 amino acids. Germline loops: CDR1 MGHDK, CDR2 SYGVNS. DNA of the CDR3: TGTGCCAGCAGTGAGTCGGGAAGGTCCGATCCGTTGCAGTACTTC. This codes for CASSESGRSDPLQYF.

The rearrangement uses TRBV6-2 or TRBV6-3 and TRBJ2-5, with no clear D. The CDR3 is 15 residues long. Germline values: CDR1 MNHEY, CDR2 SVGEGT. V was pared by 2 bases and J by 2 bases, with 12 bases between. The CDR3 loop reads CASSYGLGLQETQYF. The CDR3 nucleotides are TGTGCCAGCAGTTACGGGTTGGGCCTACAAGAGACCCAGTACTTC.

V is TRBV28 and J is TRBJ1-1; 9 nucleotides match TRBD1. V gave up 8 bases and J gave up 4 bases; unmatched junction bases: 8. The CDR3 length is 14 residues. Looked up from germline, CDR1 is MDHEN and CDR2 is SYDVKM. The CDR3 sequence is CASFTTGGGTEAFF. The DNA for the CDR3 is TGTGCCAGCTTTACAACAGGGGGCGGCACTGAAGCTTTCTTT. Using reference TRBV28 and TRBJ1-1 for the parts outside the CDR3, the full variable domain is DVKVTQSSRYLVKRTGEKVFLECVQDMDHENMFWYRQDPGLGLRLIYFSYDVKMKEKGDIPEGYSVSREKKERFSLILESASTNQTSMYLCASFTTGGGTEAFFGQGTRLTVV.

This clone has only a few counts. The genes are TRBV7-9 and TRBJ1-5; TRBD1 aligns across 9 bases. The junction had 8 bases not matched to a gene; V was cut back by 2 bases and J by 0 bases. There are 18 residues in the CDR3. The germline V gene has CDR1 SEHNR and CDR2 FQNEAQ (reference sequence). The CDR3 nucleotides read TGTGCCAGCAGCTTAACAGGGGGCCTCTCGTATAGCAATCAGCCCCAGCATTTT. This gives the protein CASSLTGGLSYSNQPQHF.

This clone was picked up a small number of times. This chain connects TRBV11-2 to TRBJ2-3; TRBD2 agrees at 12 bases. After removal of 3 bases from V and 5 bases from J, the junction contained 6 bases not matched to a gene. Looked up from germline, CDR1 is SGHAT and CDR2 is FQNNGV. This CDR3 has 16 amino acids. CDR3 in DNA: TGTGCCAGCAGCTTGTCTAGCGGGGGGGCCGGAGATACGCAGTATTTT. It codes for CASSLSSGGAGDTQYF.

This chain connects TRBV10-3 to TRBJ2-2, with D unclear. The CDR3 is 15 amino acids. Deletions cut 6 bases from V and 4 bases from J, with 15 bases between. CDR1 is ENHRY, CDR2 SYGVKD, per germline. This CDR3 is CAISRSLVRTGELFF. The CDR3 region has the DNA TGTGCCATCAGCCGAAGCCTCGTACGCACCGGGGAGCTGTTTTTT.

CDR3 in amino acids: CASSRGHGGYTF. CDR3 DNA sequence: TGTGCCAGCAGTAGGGGCCACGGTGGCTACACCTTC. The chain recombines TRBV6-5 with TRBJ1-2; a possible D gene is TRBD1 (5 bases). The CDR3 consists of 12 residues. V was trimmed by 5 bases and J by 7 bases, leaving 11 bases between them. Germline CDR1 is MNHEY and CDR2 is SVGAGI.

The CDR3 DNA follows: TGTGCTAGTGGTTTAATTCAAGGAGGACAGGGGAATCAGCCCCAGCATTTT. Translation gives CASGLIQGGQGNQPQHF. The chain joins TRBV12-5 to TRBJ1-5; 9 nucleotides match TRBD1. The CDR3 is 17 amino acids. Germline V gene sequence: CDR1 LGHNT, CDR2 FRNRAP. Trimming at V came to 3 bases and at J to 4 bases, leaving 10 bases not matched to a gene.

This rearrangement joins TRBV27 to TRBJ1-2; a possible D gene is TRBD1 (6 bases). Germline assignment: CDR1 MNHEY and CDR2 SMNVEV (reference sequence). Trimming removed 5 bases from V and 4 bases from J, with 14 bases in between. This CDR3 spans 14 amino acids. The CDR3 loop reads CASSDHRAGYGYTF. For the CDR3, the DNA is TGTGCCAGCAGTGACCACAGGGCGGGCTATGGCTACACCTTC.

The CDR3 loop is CATSDSFRAGPSSLTNEKLFF. CDR3 DNA sequence: TGTGCCACCAGTGATTCGTTCCGGGCAGGGCCATCAAGCTTAACTAATGAAAAACTGTTTTTT. The chain links TRBV24-1 to TRBJ1-4; a weak D match, TRBD1 (5 bases). Trimming removed 2 bases at V and 1 base at J, with 25 bases between. Germline CDR1 and CDR2: KGHDR and SFDVKD. The CDR3 spans 21 residues.

CDR3 region: CASSQTIILAGGLDTQYF. DNA of the CDR3: TGCGCCAGCAGCCAAACTATAATACTAGCGGGGGGGCTCGATACGCAGTATTTT. This chain connects TRBV4-1 to TRBJ2-3; 13 nucleotides match TRBD2. V lost 2 bases, J lost 6 bases, and 11 bases stayed unmatched. This CDR3 spans 18 amino acids. Germline V gene lookup returns CDR1 MGHRA and CDR2 YSYEKL.

This chain connects TRBV5-4 to TRBJ2-3, with a tentative D call TRBD2 (6 bases). The length of the CDR3 is 14 residues. Germline V gene sequence: CDR1 SGHNT, CDR2 YYREEE (reference sequence). Trimming pared 0 bases from V and 1 base from J, leaving 6 bases between. CDR3 in DNA: TGTGCCAGCAGCTTGGCTAGCGGCACAGATACGCAGTATTTT. Its protein product is CASSLASGTDTQYF.